This T cell receptor (beta chain) was identified during a study of neurological immune-mediated disorders. This CDR3 has 13 amino acids. Germline V gene lookup returns CDR1 SGHKS and CDR2 YYEKEE (reference sequence). Unmatched junction bases numbered 8, after V lost 10 bases and J lost 5 bases. This clonotype was observed many times. The cDNA was generated by 5'RACE with 10-nucleotide random UMIs. TCRdb ran MiXCR on the 5' RACE reads and lists one entry per CDR3 protein. Of 46,000 or so distinct CDR3 sequences listed, 4.5% were seen once; the top ten hold around 5.7%. This receptor was identified in a woman in her sixties with multiple sclerosis. Sequenced: PBMCs. The V gene is TRBV5-5, the J gene TRBJ2-3; TRBD1 matches 9 bases. In DNA form, the CDR3 reads TGTGCCGGCGGGGACAGGGCGGGAGATACGCAGTATTTT. This gives the protein CAGGDRAGDTQYF.